This T cell receptor (beta chain) comes out of a study of shared clonotypes between healthy human individuals. Sequenced by immunoSEQ multiplex PCR; TCRdb stores in-frame clones only, minus some. The sample yields 2 million to 2.5 million clones, around 92% seen once. CDR1 is MNHNS, CDR2 SASEGT, per germline. V was trimmed by 1 base and J by 9 bases, leaving 23 bases between them. This CDR3 region has 17 residues. Study-wide results and caveats: In this cohort, only blood was sampled, and tissue repertoires likely differ.

A remark on this clone: As yet, its antigen is unknown.

The origin of this receptor is a man younger than 35 in good health. Some clones in this sample may be carry-over from other donors' samples. The J gene is TRBJ2-3, the V gene TRBV6-1; a weak D match, TRBD2 (7 bases). The sequencing sample was made of naive CD4+ T cells from PBMCs. As for subset: CD45RA+ positively selected. The CDR3 reads CASSEVGGRGAIWTQYF. The CDR3 DNA reads as TGTGCCAGCAGTGAAGTAGGTGGTCGGGGGGCCATCTGGACGCAGTATTTT.